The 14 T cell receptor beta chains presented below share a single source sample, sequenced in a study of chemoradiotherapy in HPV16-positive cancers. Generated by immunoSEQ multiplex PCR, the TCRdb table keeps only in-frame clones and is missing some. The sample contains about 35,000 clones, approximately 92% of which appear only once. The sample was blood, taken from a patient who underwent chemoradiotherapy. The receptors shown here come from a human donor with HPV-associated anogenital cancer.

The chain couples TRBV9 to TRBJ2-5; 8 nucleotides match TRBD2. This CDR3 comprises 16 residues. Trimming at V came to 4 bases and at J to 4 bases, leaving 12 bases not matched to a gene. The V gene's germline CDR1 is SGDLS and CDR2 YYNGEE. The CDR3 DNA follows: TGTGCCAGCAGCCCCTTCAGCGGGGGAGGGGCAGAGACCCAGTACTTC. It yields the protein CASSPFSGGGAETQYF.

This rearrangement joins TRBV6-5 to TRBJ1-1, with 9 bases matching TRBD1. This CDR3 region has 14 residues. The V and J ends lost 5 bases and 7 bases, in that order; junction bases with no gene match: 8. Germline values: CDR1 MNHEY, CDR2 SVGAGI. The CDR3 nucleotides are TGTGCCAGCAGTACGGACAGGGGTTTGGGTGAAGCTTTCTTT. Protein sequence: CASSTDRGLGEAFF.

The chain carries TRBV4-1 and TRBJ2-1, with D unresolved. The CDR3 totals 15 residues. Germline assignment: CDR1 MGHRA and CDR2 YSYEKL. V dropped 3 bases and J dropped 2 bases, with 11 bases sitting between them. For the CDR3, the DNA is TGCGCCAGCAGCCACCTTTCTACAGCCTACAATGAGCAGTTCTTC. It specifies CASSHLSTAYNEQFF.

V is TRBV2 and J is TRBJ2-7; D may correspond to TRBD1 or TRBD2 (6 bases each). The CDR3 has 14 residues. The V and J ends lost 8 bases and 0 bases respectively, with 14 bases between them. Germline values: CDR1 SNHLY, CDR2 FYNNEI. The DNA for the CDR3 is TGTGCCAGCCGCGCCCGGGGGCACTCCTACGAGCAGTACTTC. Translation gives CASRARGHSYEQYF.

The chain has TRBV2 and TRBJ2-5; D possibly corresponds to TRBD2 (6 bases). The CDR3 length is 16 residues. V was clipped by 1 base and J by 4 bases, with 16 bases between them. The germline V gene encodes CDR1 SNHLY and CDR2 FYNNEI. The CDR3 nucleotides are TGTGCCAGCAGTGAAGGAACTAGCCTCCTACGAGAGACCCAGTACTTC. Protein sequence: CASSEGTSLLRETQYF.

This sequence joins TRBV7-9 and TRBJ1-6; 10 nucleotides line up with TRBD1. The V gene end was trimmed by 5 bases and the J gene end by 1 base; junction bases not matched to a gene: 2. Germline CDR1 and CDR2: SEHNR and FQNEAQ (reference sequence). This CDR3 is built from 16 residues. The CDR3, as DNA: TGTGCCAGCAGCGGACAGGGGGGGTCCTATAATTCACCCCTCCACTTT. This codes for CASSGQGGSYNSPLHF.

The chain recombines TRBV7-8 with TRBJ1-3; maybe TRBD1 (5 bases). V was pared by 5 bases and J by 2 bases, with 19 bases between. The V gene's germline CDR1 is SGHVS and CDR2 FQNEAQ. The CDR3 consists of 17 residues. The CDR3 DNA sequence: TGTGCCAGCAGCCGCGAAGGGACGGCTTTGACTGGAAACACCATATATTTT. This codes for CASSREGTALTGNTIYF.

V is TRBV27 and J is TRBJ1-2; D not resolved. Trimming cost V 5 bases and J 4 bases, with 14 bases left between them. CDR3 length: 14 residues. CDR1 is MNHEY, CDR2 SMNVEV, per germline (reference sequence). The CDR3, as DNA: TGTGCCAGCAGTGCCGGAACAAGAGGCTATGGCTACACCTTC. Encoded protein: CASSAGTRGYGYTF.

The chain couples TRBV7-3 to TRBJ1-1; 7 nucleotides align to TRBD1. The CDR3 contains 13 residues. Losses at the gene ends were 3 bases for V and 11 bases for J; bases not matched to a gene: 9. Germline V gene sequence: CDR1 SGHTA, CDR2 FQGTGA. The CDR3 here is CASSFGGGGRAFF. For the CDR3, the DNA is TGTGCCAGCAGCTTTGGAGGGGGCGGGAGGGCTTTCTTT.

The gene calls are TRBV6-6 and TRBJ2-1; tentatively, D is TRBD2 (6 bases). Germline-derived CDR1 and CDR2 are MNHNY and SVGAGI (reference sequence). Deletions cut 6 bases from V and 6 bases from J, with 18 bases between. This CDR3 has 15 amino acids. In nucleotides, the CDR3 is TGTGCCAGCAGCCCGGACGGGGGTGGGCGCAATGAGCAGTTCTTC. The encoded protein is CASSPDGGGRNEQFF.

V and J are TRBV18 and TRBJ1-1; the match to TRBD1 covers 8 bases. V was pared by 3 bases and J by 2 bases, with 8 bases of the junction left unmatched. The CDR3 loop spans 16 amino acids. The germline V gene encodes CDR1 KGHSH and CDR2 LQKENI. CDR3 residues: CASSPGRTGLNTEAFF. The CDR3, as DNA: TGTGCCAGCTCACCGGGGAGGACAGGGCTTAACACTGAAGCTTTCTTT. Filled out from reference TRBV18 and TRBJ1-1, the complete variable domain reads NAGVMQNPRHLVRRRGQEARLRCSPMKGHSHVYWYRQLPEEGLKFMVYLQKENIIDESGMPKERFSAEFPKEGPSILRIQQVVRGDSAAYFCASSPGRTGLNTEAFFGQGTRLTVV.

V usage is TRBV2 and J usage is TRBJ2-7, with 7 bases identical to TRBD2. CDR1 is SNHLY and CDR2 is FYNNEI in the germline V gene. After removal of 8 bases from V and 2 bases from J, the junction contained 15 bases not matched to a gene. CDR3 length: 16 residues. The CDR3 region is CASRRAGSGDAYEQYF. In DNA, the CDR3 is TGTGCCAGCCGGCGGGCCGGCAGCGGGGACGCCTACGAGCAGTACTTC.

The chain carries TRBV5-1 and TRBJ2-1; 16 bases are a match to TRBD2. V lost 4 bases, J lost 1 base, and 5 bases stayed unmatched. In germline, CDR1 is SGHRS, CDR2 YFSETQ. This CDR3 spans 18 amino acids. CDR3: CASSHGTSGGGSYNEQFF. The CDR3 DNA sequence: TGCGCCAGCAGCCACGGGACTAGCGGGGGGGGATCCTACAATGAGCAGTTCTTC.

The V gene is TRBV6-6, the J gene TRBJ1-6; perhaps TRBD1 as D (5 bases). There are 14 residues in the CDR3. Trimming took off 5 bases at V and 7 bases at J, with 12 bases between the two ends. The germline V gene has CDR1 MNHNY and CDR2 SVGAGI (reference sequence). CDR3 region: CASSAGSTNSPLHF. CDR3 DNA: TGTGCCAGCAGTGCAGGGTCGACCAATTCACCCCTCCACTTT.